The subject of this entry is one T cell receptor (beta chain). The antigen remains unidentified. TCRdb's table, derived via immunoSEQ multiplex PCR, lists solely in-frame clones and lacks some. The sample includes about 1,800,000 clones, about 95% of them seen just once. This sample was included in a study of shared clonotypes between healthy human individuals. Notes on the study in general: Four donors shared about 4.5% of their naive CD4 clonotypes. Only blood was sampled; tissue repertoires likely differ.

CD8 cells classed as naive were CD45RO-negative and positively selected for CCR7, excluding terminally differentiated effector memory CD45RA+ cells. Trimming left V 5 bases short and J 0 bases short, with 11 bases between. This CDR3 contains 14 residues. The germline V gene has CDR1 LNHNV and CDR2 YYDKDF (reference sequence). V gene TRBV15 combines with J gene TRBJ2-7; D is possibly TRBD2 (6 bases). The specimen sequenced was naive CD8+ T cells sorted from blood. The TCR was taken from a man aged 18 to 30 in good health. The DNA for the CDR3 is TGTGCCACCAGCTCTCGGGACTTCTCCTACGAGCAGTACTTC. This codes for CATSSRDFSYEQYF.